This TCR beta chain was recovered during a study of cytomegalovirus exposure and HLA in healthy donors. About the study: Unique TCRs from HLA-typed donors, approximately 80 million of them, were held in an early data release.

Researchers ran the PCR with 60 Vbeta and 13 Jbeta primers. Some clones are missing from TCRdb's copy, which holds only in-frame ones; the method was immunoSEQ multiplex PCR. The sample records 50,000 to 70,000 clones, more than 65% being singletons. V gave up 7 bases and J gave up 5 bases, with 17 bases separating them. Per germline, CDR1 LNHDA and CDR2 SQIVND (reference sequence). The CDR3 covers 14 residues. Comment on this clone: Its antigen is unknown.

Findings of the study overall: DRB1 had the most TCR associations and HLA-C the fewest, a later analysis found, with rates varying by HLA locus. There were some public TCRs occurring in many donors, but most TCR sequences were rare. It was assumed in the presence/absence analyses that sequencing depth was roughly uniform across donors.

The chain employs TRBV19 and TRBJ2-5; tentatively, D is TRBD1 (5 bases). Sequencing was performed on PBMCs. The TCR was taken from a man in his forties in good health and CMV-seropositive. CDR3 loop: CASTPGYAAETQYF. The CDR3 nucleotides read TGTGCCAGTACCCCAGGGTATGCTGCGGAGACCCAGTACTTC.